This is a list of T cell receptor beta chains from one sample in a study of regulatory T cells in long-lasting Graves disease. TCRdb processed the multiplex PCR reads anew with MiXCR; each CDR3 protein has one entry. The data show 650,000 to 850,000 distinct CDR3 sequences, 30% seen once. Material: peripheral blood mononuclear cells (PBMCs), obtained when the disease was refractory, from a patient treated with antithyroid drugs. Source of these receptors: a female donor with Graves disease. Each CDR3 is given with its conserved first and last residue. D genes are given only for firm matches. Part of the rows lack a size; the others show once, few, many or a class for expanded clones.

.,TRBV27,TRBJ1-6,.,TGTGCCAGCAGTTTTGTCAGCTCCTATAATTCACCCCTCCACTTT,CASSFVSSYNSPLHF
.,TRBV6-1,TRBJ2-3,.,TGTGCCACCTCCGACAGGAGCACAGATACGCAGTATTTT,CATSDRSTDTQYF
many,TRBV12-3/TRBV12-4,TRBJ1-5,TRBD1,TGTGCCAGCAGTTTAGGGTCGACAGGGGCAAACCAGCCCCAGCATTTT,CASSLGSTGANQPQHF
.,TRBV7-9,TRBJ2-5,.,TGTGCCAGCAGCTTAGTTGGAGCCCAAGAGACCCAGTACTTC,CASSLVGAQETQYF
.,TRBV9,TRBJ2-5,TRBD1,TGTGCCAGCAGCAAGGGACAGGGGAAACAAGAGACCCAGTACTTC,CASSKGQGKQETQYF
few,TRBV20-1,TRBJ1-5,.,TGCAGTGCTAGAGGAGGGAATGGCAATCAGCCCCAGCATTTT,CSARGGNGNQPQHF
few,TRBV19,TRBJ1-5,.,TGTGCCAGTAGTAAGGAAGCCCTCGGGGGGATAAATCAGCCCCAGCATTTT,CASSKEALGGINQPQHF
many,TRBV2,TRBJ1-4,.,TGTGCCAGCAGTGAAACAGGGGAAAAACTGTTTTTT,CASSETGEKLFF
few,TRBV20-1,TRBJ1-2,.,TGCAGTGCTAGAGAGGAGGAGGGGATCATAGGCGGCTACACCTTC,CSAREEEGIIGGYTF
.,TRBV5-1,TRBJ1-1,.,TGCGCCAGCAGCTTGCCGACAGGACCGAACACTGAAGCTTTCTTT,CASSLPTGPNTEAFF
.,TRBV28,TRBJ1-5,.,TGTGCCAGCAGTCCCCACCTACGGGGGAGCAATCAGCCCCAGCATTTT,CASSPHLRGSNQPQHF
few,TRBV6-1,TRBJ1-1,.,TGTGCCAGCAGTGAGTCGGGGGGGCAGCGGTACACTGAAGCTTTCTTT,CASSESGGQRYTEAFF
few,TRBV9,TRBJ1-2,.,TGTGCCAGCAGCGTAGGCGGGGAGGCTAACTATGGCTACACCTTC,CASSVGGEANYGYTF
.,TRBV29-1,TRBJ1-4,.,TGCAGCGTTGCGGCAGGGCCGGGGGAAAAACTGTTTTTT,CSVAAGPGEKLFF
many,TRBV2,TRBJ2-5,TRBD2,TGTGCCAGCACAACGGGAGGGCCAGAGACCCAGTACTTC,CASTTGGPETQYF
many,TRBV2,TRBJ1-5,TRBD1,TGTGCCAGCAGTGACCGACAGGGCCTCAATCAGCCCCAGCATTTT,CASSDRQGLNQPQHF
.,TRBV5-6,TRBJ1-5,.,TGTGCCAGCAGCTGGTTCGAAGGAGGCCAGCCCCAGCATTTT,CASSWFEGGQPQHF
.,TRBV5-1,TRBJ1-4,.,TGCGCCAGCAGCTTGGAGTCGGCAGCGAATGAAAAACTGTTTTTT,CASSLESAANEKLFF
.,TRBV12-3/TRBV12-4,TRBJ1-2,.,TGTGCCAGCAGACCGGGGGGGGGGAGCTACACCTTC,CASRPGGGSYTF